What follows are 5 T cell receptor beta chains derived from one specimen sequenced in a study of beta chain features in type 1 diabetes. Their specific antigens are unknown. General study findings and limits: Shortening of TCRB CDR3s, moderate but significant, appeared in all four CD4+ subsets of Type 1 diabetes patients.

Expressed TCRB transcripts got sequenced, as all isolated RNA was reverse transcribed. Generated by immunoSEQ multiplex PCR, the TCRdb table keeps only in-frame clones and is missing some. The sample records around 310,000 clones, 13% being singletons. The sequencing input was naive CD4+ T cells from blood. The receptors shown here come from a woman aged 18-29 years with type 1 diabetes.

This chain connects TRBV7-6 to TRBJ2-5, with 9 positions matching TRBD1. V was pared by 4 bases and J by 4 bases, with 4 bases of the junction left unmatched. The CDR3 spans 14 residues. Looked up from germline, CDR1 is SGHVS and CDR2 is FNYEAQ. The CDR3 nucleotides are TGTGCCAGCAGCTCCACAGGGGGCGTAGAGACCCAGTACTTC. Amino acids: CASSSTGGVETQYF.

V gene TRBV2 combines with J gene TRBJ1-2, with TRBD1 as a possible D gene (5 bases). This CDR3 region has 13 residues. Germline CDR1 SNHLY, CDR2 FYNNEI. With 4 bases removed from V and 6 bases from J, the gap between germline ends came to 12 bases. The DNA for the CDR3 is TGTGCCAGCAGTGCTACTGGGGGGGATGGCTACACCTTC. It specifies CASSATGGDGYTF.

V usage is TRBV29-1 and J usage is TRBJ1-1; tentatively, D is TRBD1 (5 bases). With 2 bases removed from V and 1 base from J, the gap between germline ends came to 8 bases. The CDR3 is 13 residues long. Looked up from germline, CDR1 is SQVTM and CDR2 is ANQGSEA. The CDR3 loop reads CSVERTWNTEAFF. CDR3 coding DNA: TGCAGCGTTGAAAGGACATGGAACACTGAAGCTTTCTTT.

Remarks on this clone: Other DNA sequences within the sample encode an identical CDR3. The chain uses TRBV30 and TRBJ1-2, with D possibly being TRBD1 (6 bases). Trimming stripped 0 bases from V and 6 bases from J, with 11 bases between. CDR1 and CDR2 (germline): GTSNPN, SVGIG (reference sequence). The CDR3 is 13 amino acids. The CDR3: CAWSVRRGDGYTF. Written as DNA, the CDR3 is TGTGCCTGGAGTGTACGCAGGGGAGATGGCTACACCTTC.

This clone was recorded a few times. The genes are TRBV6-6 and TRBJ2-1; D might be TRBD2 (5 bases). The CDR3 has 13 residues. Per germline, CDR1 MNHNY and CDR2 SVGAGI (reference sequence). The germline V and J ends were trimmed by 5 bases and 4 bases, with 9 bases remaining between them. The CDR3 DNA follows: TGTGCCAGCAGTAGGACTCATTACAATGAGCAGTTCTTC. Translating gives CASSRTHYNEQFF.